A selection of T cell receptor beta chains follows, all from one sample in a study of CD8+CD57+ T cells in acquired aplastic anemia. TCRdb processed the reads anew with MiXCR; each CDR3 protein has one entry. The repertoire holds 180,000 or so distinct CDR3 sequences, with approximately 49% as singletons. Sequencing was done on a sample of sorted CD4+, CD8+, or CD8+CD57+ T cells (not recorded which) from PBMCs. All receptors come from a human donor in good health. The CDR3 runs from the conserved cysteine through the conserved F or W. The order of the fields is J gene, V gene, D gene, clone size, CDR3 DNA, CDR3 protein. A D gene is named only where the DNA matches it firmly. Only some rows state a clone size, as once, few, many or a class for expanded clones.

TRBJ2-7,TRBV28,TRBD1,-,TGTGCCAGCAGTGGCAGACAGGGTAGGGACGAGCAGTACTTC,CASSGRQGRDEQYF
TRBJ2-3,TRBV3-1,-,many,TGTGCCAGCAGTCGCACAGGGGGTAGCGGGGGACCTCGGGATACGCAGTATTTT,CASSRTGGSGGPRDTQYF
TRBJ2-1,TRBV7-9,TRBD2,many,TGTGCCAGCAGCCTTGAGAGGTTGGGGGGGAAGGCGGGCAATGAGCAGTTCTTC,CASSLERLGGKAGNEQFF
TRBJ1-5,TRBV24-1,TRBD1,-,TGTGCCACCAGTGACGCCGGGACAGGTTATAATCAGCCCCAGCATTTT,CATSDAGTGYNQPQHF
TRBJ2-7,TRBV4-1,-,-,TGCGCCAGCAGCCAAGATAGGGCCAACTACGAGCAGTACTTC,CASSQDRANYEQYF
TRBJ2-1,TRBV12-3/TRBV12-4,TRBD1,few,TGTGCCAGCAGTACATACAGGGGTGACGAGCAGTTCTTC,CASSTYRGDEQFF
TRBJ1-3,TRBV2,-,-,TGTGCCTCCAAAAGGGACCTTAGCTCTGGAAACACCATATATTTT,CASKRDLSSGNTIYF
TRBJ1-1,TRBV10-1,-,few,TGCGCCAGCAGTGAAGGTGGGTTTAATGAAGCTTTCTTT,CASSEGGFNEAFF
TRBJ1-6,TRBV12-3/TRBV12-4,-,many,TGTGCCAGCAGTTTCTCCCTGCCCGGTGCGCCAAATTCACCCCTCCACTTT,CASSFSLPGAPNSPLHF
TRBJ2-2,TRBV5-1,-,-,TGCGCCAGCAGCTTGGAGGGGGTGAACACCGGGGAGCTGTTTTTT,CASSLEGVNTGELFF
TRBJ2-7,TRBV30,TRBD2,-,TGTGCCTGGACCGAAGGAGCGGGAGTCTACGAGCAGTACTTC,CAWTEGAGVYEQYF
TRBJ2-1,TRBV29-1,-,-,TGCAGCGTACAGGTAACCTACAATGAGCAGTTCTTC,CSVQVTYNEQFF
TRBJ2-1,TRBV24-1,TRBD2,-,TGTGCCACCAGTGATTCTCTCCCTAGCGGGGTTAATGAGCAGTTCTTC,CATSDSLPSGVNEQFF
TRBJ1-6,TRBV5-4,-,-,TGTGCCAGCAGCATCTCCCGGGATACTAATTCACCCCTCCACTTT,CASSISRDTNSPLHF
TRBJ2-3,TRBV20-1,-,once,TGCAGTGCTAGGCTGATGGGGTCTAGCACAGACACGCAGTATTTT,CSARLMGSSTDTQYF
TRBJ2-1,TRBV20-1,-,once,TGCAGTGCTAGTCCCCTACACCGGGAATTAATGAATGAGCAGTTCTTC,CSASPLHRELMNEQFF
TRBJ2-5,TRBV19,-,-,TGTGCCAGTAGAGGGGCCTCCCAAGAGACCCAGTACTTC,CASRGASQETQYF
TRBJ1-1,TRBV12-3/TRBV12-4,-,many,TGTGCCAGCAGTTTAGCAGACATGAACACTGAAGCTTTCTTT,CASSLADMNTEAFF
TRBJ2-5,TRBV9,-,-,TGTGCCAGCAGCGTGGGTAGCGCCCAAGAGACCCAGTACTTC,CASSVGSAQETQYF
TRBJ2-3,TRBV21-1,-,many,TGTGCCAGCAGCACAACTAGCGGGAGGAACCTAAGACTTAGCACAGATACGCAGTATTTT,CASSTTSGRNLRLSTDTQYF
TRBJ2-7,TRBV20-1,TRBD1,-,TGCAGTGCTACCCCGGGACAGGGGACCTACGAGCAGTACTTC,CSATPGQGTYEQYF
TRBJ1-1,TRBV20-1,-,-,TGCAGTGCCCTACAGGGAGGCAACACTGAAGCTTTCTTT,CSALQGGNTEAFF
TRBJ2-5,TRBV11-2,-,-,TGTGCCAGCAGCCCCGGACTGAAAGAGACCCAGTACTTC,CASSPGLKETQYF
TRBJ1-3,TRBV7-2,-,many,TGTGCCAGCAGCTTGTGGGACGGAAACACCATATATTTT,CASSLWDGNTIYF
TRBJ1-6,TRBV19,TRBD1,-,TGTGCCAGCAAACAGGGGGTCGAGAATTCACCCCTCCACTTT,CASKQGVENSPLHF
TRBJ2-3,TRBV7-9,TRBD2,many,TGTGCCAGCAGCCGGATGGGACTAGCGGGAGCAGATACGCAGTATTTT,CASSRMGLAGADTQYF
TRBJ1-1,TRBV30,-,few,TGTGCCTGGGGTCGGCGGGGGCTGGCTGAAGCTTTCTTT,CAWGRRGLAEAFF
TRBJ2-7,TRBV24-1,-,few,TGTGCCACCAGTGATTTCGGTGAGCAGTACTTC,CATSDFGEQYF
TRBJ1-2,TRBV7-3,-,-,TGTGCCAGCAGCGCGAATATGCTGGACTATGGCTACACCTTC,CASSANMLDYGYTF
TRBJ1-5,TRBV12-3/TRBV12-4,-,many,TGTGCCAGCAGGGCCACAGGGAACAATCAGCCCCAGCATTTT,CASRATGNNQPQHF
TRBJ1-1,TRBV15,TRBD1,-,TGTGCCACCAGCAGAGCGCTGGGACAGGGGGCGAACACTGAAGCTTTCTTT,CATSRALGQGANTEAFF
TRBJ2-5,TRBV5-1,-,many,TGCGCCAGCAGCTCCATTGTCGTGGGTGGGGGAGAGACCCAGTACTTC,CASSSIVVGGGETQYF
TRBJ2-7,TRBV24-1,TRBD2,-,TGTGCTACTAGCGGGAGTATACACGAGCAGTACTTC,CATSGSIHEQYF
TRBJ1-3,TRBV19,-,many,TGTGCCAGTAGTCAAACGACGTACTCTGGAAACACCATATATTTT,CASSQTTYSGNTIYF
TRBJ2-3,TRBV12-3/TRBV12-4,-,many,TGTGCCAGCAGCATTACAGGGACAGATACGCAGTATTTT,CASSITGTDTQYF
TRBJ2-3,TRBV9,TRBD1,once,TGTGCCAGCAGCGTGCCGACAGGGTCAATCTCAGATACGCAGTATTTT,CASSVPTGSISDTQYF
TRBJ2-3,TRBV12-3/TRBV12-4,TRBD2,-,TGTGCCAGCACCACCTCTTCCCGGGGACTAGCGGTTCCCAGCACAGATACGCAGTATTTT,CASTTSSRGLAVPSTDTQYF
TRBJ1-2,TRBV9,-,-,TGTGCCAGCAGCCCCGGGGAGGGGCGCCCCTATGGCTACACCTTC,CASSPGEGRPYGYTF
TRBJ2-2,TRBV11-3,TRBD2,-,TGTGCCAGCAGCTCGCGGACTAGCGGGAGGACCGGGGAGCTGTTTTTT,CASSSRTSGRTGELFF
TRBJ2-1,TRBV18,TRBD2,few,TGTGCCAGCTCATCAAGACTAGCGGAGGGGGTTGAGCAGTTCTTC,CASSSRLAEGVEQFF
TRBJ1-3,TRBV19,-,once,TGTGCCAGTAGTATGGTGAGGGATAGCACCATATATTTT,CASSMVRDSTIYF
TRBJ2-1,TRBV11-2,-,many,TGTGCCAGCAGCTTAGACCACTCTGAGCAGTTCTTC,CASSLDHSEQFF
TRBJ2-1,TRBV14,TRBD2,many,TGTGCCAGCAGCCAAGTCAGTGGACTAGCGGGATGGAGTGAGCAGTTCTTC,CASSQVSGLAGWSEQFF
TRBJ1-2,TRBV11-2,-,-,TGTGCCAGCAGCTTAGACGGGCACCCTAACTATGGCTACACCTTC,CASSLDGHPNYGYTF
TRBJ2-7,TRBV6-4,TRBD2,-,TGTGCCAGCAGTGAAGCGGGGTCCTACGAGCAGTACTTC,CASSEAGSYEQYF
TRBJ1-2,TRBV29-1,-,many,TGCAGCGTTGAAGGGACATTTCATAACTATGGCTACACCTTC,CSVEGTFHNYGYTF
TRBJ2-3,TRBV7-3,TRBD2,many,TGTGCCAGCAGCCCCATCGGGGGGAGCACAGATACGCAGTATTTT,CASSPIGGSTDTQYF
TRBJ1-2,TRBV29-1,TRBD1,once,TGCAGCGTGGGCCAGGGGGTTGGTGGCTACACCTTC,CSVGQGVGGYTF
TRBJ2-3,TRBV10-3,-,few,TGTGCCATCAGTGGACAGGACTTAACCACAGATACGCAGTATTTT,CAISGQDLTTDTQYF
TRBJ2-1,TRBV24-1,-,many,TGTGCCACCAGTGACCCCGGGGGAAGCTCCTACAATGAGCAGTTCTTC,CATSDPGGSSYNEQFF
TRBJ2-5,TRBV29-1,-,-,TGCAGCGTTGACCGAGGGATGGGAATTACGGAGACCCAGTACTTC,CSVDRGMGITETQYF